The 29 T cell receptor beta chains presented below share a single source sample, sequenced in a study of T cells in tumors after PD-1 blockade. Clones were read by immunoSEQ multiplex PCR, and TCRdb kept only the in-frame ones, dropping some. Altogether tens of thousands of clones are present, about 74% being singletons, with the ten largest covering over 3.5%. This material consisted of PBMCs, taken after anti-PD-1 treatment. All receptors derive from a human donor with basal cell carcinoma.

The rearrangement joins TRBV24-1 to TRBJ2-3, with TRBD2 as a possible D gene (7 bases). Germline assignment: CDR1 KGHDR and CDR2 SFDVKD. Trimming stripped 9 bases from V and 3 bases from J, with 21 bases between. The CDR3 totals 16 residues. CDR3 nucleotides: TGTGCCACCTCGGGGGGACAATCTCGTTTGACAGATACGCAGTATTTT. Residues: CATSGGQSRLTDTQYF.

V gene TRBV13 combines with J gene TRBJ2-1; no clear D. From germline, CDR1 is PRHDT and CDR2 FYEKMQ (reference sequence). The CDR3 covers 13 residues. Trimming removed 1 base at V and 8 bases at J, with 9 bases between. This CDR3 is CASSLVVWDEQFF. The CDR3 nucleotides read TGTGCCAGCAGCTTAGTGGTCTGGGATGAGCAGTTCTTC.

The chain carries TRBV18 and TRBJ2-2; D call uncertain. Germline CDR1 is KGHSH and CDR2 is LQKENI. This CDR3 spans 14 amino acids. V lost 3 bases to trimming and J lost 4 bases, with 9 bases between them. The CDR3, as DNA: TGTGCCAGCTCACCCGGCGGCGGCACCGGGGAGCTGTTTTTT. This encodes CASSPGGGTGELFF. The full variable domain, its missing parts supplied by reference TRBV18 and TRBJ2-2, is NAGVMQNPRHLVRRRGQEARLRCSPMKGHSHVYWYRQLPEEGLKFMVYLQKENIIDESGMPKERFSAEFPKEGPSILRIQQVVRGDSAAYFCASSPGGGTGELFFGEGSRLTVL.

V gene TRBV7-2 combines with J gene TRBJ2-2; D unclear. The germline gives CDR1 SGHTA, CDR2 FQGNSA. The CDR3 has 15 residues. V dropped 0 bases and J dropped 5 bases, with 10 bases sitting between them. The CDR3 DNA reads as TGTGCCAGCAGCTTAGCGGTGGTAGGGACCGGGGAGCTGTTTTTT. Its translation is CASSLAVVGTGELFF.

The J gene is TRBJ1-1, the V gene TRBV30; D might be TRBD1 (6 bases). With 2 bases removed from V and 2 bases from J, the gap between germline ends came to 18 bases. Germline V gene sequence: CDR1 GTSNPN, CDR2 SVGIG (reference sequence). The CDR3 spans 16 residues. The CDR3 loop reads CAWSREWGAENTEAFF. The DNA of the CDR3 is TGTGCCTGGAGTAGGGAGTGGGGGGCCGAAAACACTGAAGCTTTCTTT.

The rearrangement uses TRBV5-4 and TRBJ1-2; no reliable D call. The length of the CDR3 is 15 residues. With 0 bases removed from V and 0 bases from J, the gap between germline ends came to 9 bases. Germline values: CDR1 SGHNT, CDR2 YYREEE (reference sequence). CDR3 region: CASSLENPSNYGYTF. In DNA form, the CDR3 reads TGTGCCAGCAGCTTGGAAAACCCCTCTAACTATGGCTACACCTTC.

This rearrangement joins TRBV2 to TRBJ1-1; weak D call: TRBD1 (5 bases). V gave up 3 bases and J gave up 0 bases, with 11 bases separating them. The V gene's germline CDR1 is SNHLY and CDR2 FYNNEI. This CDR3 has 15 residues. CDR3 nucleotides: TGTGCCAGCAGTGACAAGGGGCTGATGAACACTGAAGCTTTCTTT. Translated, it gives CASSDKGLMNTEAFF.

This chain uses TRBV18 with TRBJ1-1; D ambiguous. Germline-derived CDR1 and CDR2 are KGHSH and LQKENI. Deletions cut 3 bases from V and 0 bases from J, with 8 bases between. This CDR3 is 14 amino acids long. The DNA for the CDR3 is TGTGCCAGCTCACCGACGGCCATGAACACTGAAGCTTTCTTT. Protein sequence: CASSPTAMNTEAFF.

This clone was seen only once. This chain joins TRBV2 and TRBJ2-3; D unresolved. Between the trimmed V and J ends, which lost 6 bases and 0 bases, there was a span of 13 bases. Germline CDR1 reads SNHLY; CDR2 reads FYNNEI. The CDR3 is 15 residues long. The CDR3 sequence: CASSGVTSSTDTQYF. The CDR3 DNA reads TGTGCCAGCAGCGGAGTCACTTCTAGCACAGATACGCAGTATTTT.

This sequence joins TRBV18 and TRBJ2-1; D uncertain. The CDR3 runs 11 residues. Per the germline V gene, CDR1 is KGHSH and CDR2 is LQKENI. Trimming left V 3 bases short and J 7 bases short, with 4 bases between. CDR3 protein: CASSPGNEQFF. CDR3 coding DNA: TGTGCCAGCTCACCCGGGAATGAGCAGTTCTTC.

V gene TRBV11-3 combines with J gene TRBJ1-5; D gene uncertain. V lost 0 bases and J lost 11, with 17 bases in between. This CDR3 spans 15 amino acids. From germline, CDR1 is SGHNT and CDR2 YENEEA. CDR3 loop: CASSLDLAMRSAQHF. In DNA form, the CDR3 reads TGTGCCAGCAGCTTAGATCTCGCCATGAGGTCAGCCCAGCATTTT.

This clone was observed a single time. The chain joins TRBV5-6 to TRBJ2-5, with D tentatively TRBD2 (7 bases). Between the trimmed V and J ends, which lost 3 bases and 3 bases, there was a span of 15 bases. Germline CDR1 SGHDT, CDR2 YYEEEE. This CDR3 has 15 amino acids. CDR3 protein: CASSSQRDIKETQYF. Here the CDR3 DNA reads TGTGCCAGCAGCTCCCAGCGGGACATAAAAGAGACCCAGTACTTC.

The rearrangement uses TRBV4-1 and TRBJ2-5; 10 positions match TRBD2. Germline CDR1 MGHRA, CDR2 YSYEKL. The CDR3 consists of 20 residues. Germline trimming cut 0 bases from V and 2 bases from J; bases unmatched to any gene: 15. In DNA, the CDR3 is TGCGCCAGCAGCCAAGAATACGGGACTAGCGTAAAACTAGGGCAAGAGACCCAGTACTTC. This translates into CASSQEYGTSVKLGQETQYF.

This chain joins TRBV7-9 and TRBJ2-5; possible D gene TRBD1, 5 bases. Trimming pared 4 bases from V and 5 bases from J, leaving 17 bases between. This CDR3 contains 15 residues. The germline V gene encodes CDR1 SEHNR and CDR2 FQNEAQ (reference sequence). CDR3 in amino acids: CASSSPEGVGETQYF. In nucleotides, the CDR3 is TGTGCCAGCAGCTCCCCGGAAGGGGTGGGGGAGACCCAGTACTTC.

Only a few counts were recorded for this clone. This chain links TRBV6-6 with TRBJ1-1, with D possibly TRBD1 on 6 matching bases. The V end lost 5 bases, the J end lost 1 base, and 8 bases lay between the germline ends. Looked up from germline, CDR1 is MNHNY and CDR2 is SVGAGI (reference sequence). The CDR3 length is 13 residues. This chain's CDR3 is CASSQDRNTEAFF. The CDR3 DNA reads TGTGCCAGCAGTCAGGACAGGAACACTGAAGCTTTCTTT.

The chain carries TRBV5-4 and TRBJ2-4; 10 bases match TRBD1. The CDR3 extends over 12 amino acids. Trimming took 4 bases from V and 9 from J; bases not matched to a gene: 1. CDR1 and CDR2 from the germline V gene are SGHNT and YYREEE (reference sequence). The CDR3 nucleotides read TGTGCCAGCAGCGGGGACAGGGGCATTCAGTACTTC. It yields the protein CASSGDRGIQYF. Using reference TRBV5-4 and TRBJ2-4 for the parts outside the CDR3, the full variable domain is ETGVTQSPTHLIKTRGQQVTLRCSSQSGHNTVSWYQQALGQGPQFIFQYYREEENGRGNFPPRFSGLQFPNYSSELNVNALELDDSALYLCASSGDRGIQYFGAGTRLSVL.

This CDR3 is CASSREANSPLHF. CDR3 nucleotides: TGTGCCAGCAGCAGGGAAGCGAATTCACCCCTCCACTTT. This chain links TRBV11-3 with TRBJ1-6; D gene ambiguous. In germline, CDR1 is SGHNT, CDR2 YENEEA. Trimming pared 5 bases from V and 7 bases from J, leaving 9 bases between. The CDR3 covers 13 residues.

This clone was counted only a few times. The chain combines TRBV10-1 with TRBJ1-6; maybe TRBD1 (5 bases). Germline V gene data show CDR1 as WNHNN and CDR2 as SYGVQD (reference sequence). The CDR3 consists of 14 residues. V lost 7 bases and J 3 bases, leaving 10 bases between the germline ends. In DNA form, the CDR3 reads TGCGCCAGCAAGGAAACAGGCTATAATTCACCCCTCCACTTT. Translated, it gives CASKETGYNSPLHF.

This clone was recorded a few times. In DNA, the CDR3 is TGTGCCAGCAGCCCCCGGACTTTAGATTCACCCCTCCACTTT. It is translated as CASSPRTLDSPLHF. V is TRBV3-1 (or the pseudogene TRBV3-2) and J is TRBJ1-6; D is ambiguous. This CDR3 comprises 14 residues. CDR1 and CDR2 from the germline V gene are LGHDT and YNNKEL (reference sequence). The germline V and J ends were trimmed by 4 bases and 8 bases, with 12 bases remaining between them.

V usage is TRBV30 and J usage is TRBJ2-7; no clear D. With 4 bases removed from V and 3 bases from J, the gap between germline ends came to 7 bases. The CDR3 runs 11 residues. Germline CDR1 is GTSNPN and CDR2 is SVGIG (reference sequence). DNA of the CDR3: TGTGCCTGGAAACGAGGCTACGAGCAGTACTTC. It specifies CAWKRGYEQYF.

In this sample, this clone turned up a few times. The V gene is TRBV9, the J gene TRBJ1-4; 7 positions agree with TRBD1. There are 16 residues in the CDR3. CDR1 and CDR2 (germline): SGDLS, YYNGEE. The V segment lost 5 bases and the J segment 4 bases; nucleotides outside the gene matches: 11. The CDR3 bases are TGTGCCAGCAGTAACAGGGGAGGGAACTTTAATGAAAAACTGTTTTTT. It translates to CASSNRGGNFNEKLFF.

The chain couples TRBV2 to TRBJ2-6, with 8 bases matching TRBD1. The CDR3 covers 17 residues. Germline trimming cut 6 bases from V and 0 bases from J; bases unmatched to any gene: 7. Germline V gene data show CDR1 as SNHLY and CDR2 as FYNNEI. The CDR3, as DNA: TGTGCCAGCAGGGCCGGGACAGGCTACTCTGGGGCCAACGTCCTGACTTTC. Protein: CASRAGTGYSGANVLTF.

V and J are TRBV6-9 and TRBJ1-3; 7 bases are shared with TRBD1. CDR1 MNHGY and CDR2 SVAAGI come from the germline V gene. This CDR3 is built from 18 residues. Unmatched junction bases numbered 12, after V lost 4 bases and J lost 0 bases. As DNA, the CDR3 is TGTGCCAGCAGTTTACCGGACAGGCTTAAATTCTCTGGAAACACCATATATTTT. It yields the protein CASSLPDRLKFSGNTIYF.

CDR3 amino acids: CATSRAKEETQYF. CDR3 nucleotides: TGTGCCACCAGCAGAGCAAAGGAAGAGACCCAGTACTTC. The rearrangement joins TRBV15 to TRBJ2-5; no reliable D call. Germline lookup yields CDR1 LNHNV and CDR2 YYDKDF (reference sequence). Trimming cost V 1 base and J 3 bases, with 6 bases left between them. The CDR3 totals 13 residues.

This clone has only a few counts. V usage is TRBV6-6 and J usage is TRBJ1-6; perhaps TRBD1 as D (6 bases). V was trimmed by 4 bases and J by 4 bases, leaving 8 bases between them. The CDR3 runs 14 residues. Germline V CDR1 and CDR2: MNHNY, SVGAGI (reference sequence). In DNA form, the CDR3 reads TGTGCCAGCAGTTCCGACAGGTATAATTCACCCCTCCACTTT. This sequence encodes CASSSDRYNSPLHF.

In its sample, this clone was seen a few times. V and J are TRBV24-1 and TRBJ2-5; D is possibly TRBD1 or TRBD2 (5 bases each). CDR1 is KGHDR, CDR2 SFDVKD, per germline. The germline V and J ends were trimmed by 5 bases and 0 bases, with 12 bases remaining between them. The CDR3 spans 15 residues. The CDR3 coding sequence is TGTGCCACCAGTGCCACGGGACCGTACCAAGAGACCCAGTACTTC. Translating gives CATSATGPYQETQYF.

This clone appeared a few times. The gene calls are TRBV7-9 and TRBJ1-2; the match to TRBD1 covers 7 bases. The CDR3 is 15 residues long. CDR1 is SEHNR, CDR2 FQNEAQ, per germline (reference sequence). V lost 4 bases to trimming and J lost 1 base; unmatched junction nucleotides: 6. CDR3 nucleotides: TGTGCCAGCAGCTCCACCGGGACAGTTAACTATGGCTACACCTTC. This codes for CASSSTGTVNYGYTF.

This clone occurred a few times. The chain's CDR3 is CASSQDAGPAGADTQYF. CDR3 in DNA: TGTGCCAGCAGCCAAGATGCGGGACCGGCCGGGGCAGATACGCAGTATTTT. The chain recombines TRBV3-1 (or the pseudogene TRBV3-2) with TRBJ2-3; TRBD2 is a possible D gene (6 bases). The CDR3 extends over 17 amino acids. Germline values: CDR1 LGHDT, CDR2 YNNKEL (reference sequence). V was clipped by 0 bases and J by 4 bases, with 17 bases between them.

This chain joins TRBV5-1 and TRBJ1-2; no reliable D call. Trimming stripped 2 bases from V and 3 bases from J, with 11 bases between. The germline gives CDR1 SGHRS, CDR2 YFSETQ. This CDR3 spans 14 amino acids. The CDR3: CASSFKVPDYGYTF. The DNA of the CDR3 is TGCGCCAGCAGCTTTAAAGTTCCAGACTATGGCTACACCTTC.